This entry lists 9 T cell receptor beta chains sequenced from one sample in a study of CD8 T cells in ankylosing spondylitis. Broader study findings: For ankylosing spondylitis blood, a TCR beta motif of about eight highly homologous variants appeared characteristic.

One entry per CDR3 protein results from TCRdb running MiXCR on the 5' RACE reads. In the table there are about 800,000 distinct CDR3 sequences, about 10% of which are singletons. Their target antigens are unknown. The sample comprised blood, either unsorted or a sorted T cell fraction (not recorded which). These TCRs come from a male donor with ankylosing spondylitis.

This clonotype appeared many times. This rearrangement joins TRBV20-1 to TRBJ2-1; TRBD1 or TRBD2 may be the D gene (6 bases each). The CDR3 loop spans 13 amino acids. Per the germline V gene, CDR1 is DFQATT and CDR2 is SNEGSKA (reference sequence). In nucleotides, the CDR3 is TGCAGCCCATGGGGGCGGGGTTACAATGAGCAGTTCTTC. This encodes CSPWGRGYNEQFF.

CDR3 residues: CASSYYMPGGYYEQYF. The CDR3 nucleotides read TGTGCCAGCAGTTACTACATGCCGGGGGGATACTACGAGCAGTACTTC. This chain joins TRBV6-5 and TRBJ2-7, with 7 bases identical to TRBD2. V was pared by 1 base and J by 3 bases, with 9 bases of the junction left unmatched. The CDR3 length is 16 residues. Germline V gives CDR1 MNHEY, CDR2 SVGAGI.

The CDR3 region is CASRAQWTGELFF. The CDR3 nucleotides read TGTGCCAGCAGGGCCCAGTGGACCGGGGAGCTGTTTTTT. This chain connects TRBV7-9 to TRBJ2-2, with D unclear. Between the trimmed V and J ends, which lost 6 bases and 5 bases, there was a span of 10 bases. The V gene's germline CDR1 is SEHNR and CDR2 FQNEAQ (reference sequence). The CDR3 contains 13 residues. Combining the CDR3 with reference TRBV7-9 and TRBJ2-2 gives the whole variable domain DTGVSQNPRHKITKRGQNVTFRCDPISEHNRLYWYRQTLGQGPEFLTYFQNEAQLEKSRLLSDRFSAERPKGSFSTLEIQRTEQGDSAMYLCASRAQWTGELFFGEGSRLTVL.

In its sample, this clonotype was seen many times. This chain connects TRBV7-2 to TRBJ2-3; 10 bases align to TRBD2. CDR3 size: 16 residues. Germline trimming cut 3 bases from V and 1 base from J; bases unmatched to any gene: 4. Germline V gene data show CDR1 as SGHTA and CDR2 as FQGNSA. CDR3 in DNA: TGTGCCAGCAGCTTTACCGGGACTAGCGGCACAGATACGCAGTATTTT. This translates into CASSFTGTSGTDTQYF.

This clonotype occurred many times. The chain combines TRBV11-2 with TRBJ2-7; maybe TRBD1 (6 bases). Per the germline V gene, CDR1 is SGHAT and CDR2 is FQNNGV. V shed 2 bases and J shed 3 bases, with 14 bases lying between them. This CDR3 comprises 15 residues. The chain's CDR3 is CASSLRRQVNYEQYF. In nucleotides, the CDR3 is TGTGCCAGCAGCTTACGGAGACAGGTTAACTACGAGCAGTACTTC.

The genes are TRBV2 and TRBJ2-5; no definite D call. Germline lookup yields CDR1 SNHLY and CDR2 FYNNEI. The ends were cut back, 3 bases at V and 4 bases at J, with 15 bases in the middle. The CDR3 totals 15 residues. CDR3: CASSDPRSLGETQYF. CDR3 nucleotide sequence: TGTGCCAGCAGTGACCCCAGGTCCCTGGGAGAGACCCAGTACTTC.

As for this clonotype: Because it lacks the conserved phenylalanine or tryptophan at the end, this CDR3 is likely a read error. The CDR3 bases are TGTGCCAGCAGAAGACAGAACCAAGAGACCCAGTACCTC. It is translated as CASRRQNQETQYL. The V gene is TRBV28, the J gene TRBJ2-5; D is possibly TRBD1 (5 bases). V gave up 6 bases and J gave up 0 bases, with 8 bases separating them. This CDR3 spans 13 amino acids. Germline V CDR1 and CDR2: MDHEN, SYDVKM.

This clonotype was detected many times. The chain employs TRBV20-1 and TRBJ1-4, with TRBD1 matching over 8 bases. The CDR3 loop spans 13 amino acids. V lost 4 bases and J lost 6; bases outside the gene matches: 4. CDR1 and CDR2 from the germline V gene are DFQATT and SNEGSKA (reference sequence). The CDR3 reads CSAIQTGDEKLFF. The CDR3 bases are TGCAGTGCTATCCAGACAGGGGATGAAAAACTGTTTTTT.

This clonotype was detected many times. The CDR3 protein is CASSWDRANAEAFF. In DNA, the CDR3 is TGCGCCAGCAGCTGGGACAGAGCTAACGCTGAAGCTTTCTTT. V usage is TRBV5-1 and J usage is TRBJ1-1, with 7 bases identical to TRBD1. J was trimmed by 6 bases and V by 3 bases; bases with no gene match: 8. Germline CDR1 reads SGHRS; CDR2 reads YFSETQ. This CDR3 is built from 14 residues.